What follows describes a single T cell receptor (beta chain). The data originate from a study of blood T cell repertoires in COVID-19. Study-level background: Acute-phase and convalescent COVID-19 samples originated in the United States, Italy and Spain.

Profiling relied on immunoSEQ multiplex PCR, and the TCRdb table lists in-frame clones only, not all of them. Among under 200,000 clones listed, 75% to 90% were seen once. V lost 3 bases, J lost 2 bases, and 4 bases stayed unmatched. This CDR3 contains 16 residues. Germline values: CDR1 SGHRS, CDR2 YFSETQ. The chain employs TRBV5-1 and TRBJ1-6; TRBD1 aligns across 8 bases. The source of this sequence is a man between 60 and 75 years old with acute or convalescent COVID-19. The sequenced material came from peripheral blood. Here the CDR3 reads CASSSTGDPYNSPLHF. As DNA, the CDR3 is TGCGCCAGCAGCTCGACAGGGGACCCCTATAATTCACCCCTCCACTTT.